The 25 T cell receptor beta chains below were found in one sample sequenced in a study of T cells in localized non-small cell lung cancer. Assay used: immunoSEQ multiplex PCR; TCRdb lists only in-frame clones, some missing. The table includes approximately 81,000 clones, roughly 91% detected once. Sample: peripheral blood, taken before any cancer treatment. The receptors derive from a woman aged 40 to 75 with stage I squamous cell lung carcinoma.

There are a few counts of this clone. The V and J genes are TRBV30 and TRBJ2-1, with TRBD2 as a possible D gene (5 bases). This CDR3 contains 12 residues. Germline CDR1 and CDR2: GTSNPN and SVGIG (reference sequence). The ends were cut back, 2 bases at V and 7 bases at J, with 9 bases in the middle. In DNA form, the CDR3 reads TGTGCCTGGAGTCAGAGAGGGAATGAGCAGTTCTTC. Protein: CAWSQRGNEQFF.

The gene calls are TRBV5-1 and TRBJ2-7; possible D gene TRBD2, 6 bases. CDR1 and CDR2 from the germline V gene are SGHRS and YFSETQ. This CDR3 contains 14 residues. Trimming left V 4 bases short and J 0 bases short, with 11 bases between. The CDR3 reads CASSPGLISYEQYF. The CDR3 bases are TGCGCCAGCAGCCCGGGACTCATCTCCTACGAGCAGTACTTC.

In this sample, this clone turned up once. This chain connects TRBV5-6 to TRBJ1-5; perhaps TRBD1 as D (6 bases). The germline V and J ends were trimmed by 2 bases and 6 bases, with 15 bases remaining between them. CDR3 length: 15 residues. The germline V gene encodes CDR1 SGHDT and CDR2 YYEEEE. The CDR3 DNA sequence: TGTGCCAGCAGCTTATCTTGGGGGGCGCGTCAGCCCCAGCATTTT. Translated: CASSLSWGARQPQHF.

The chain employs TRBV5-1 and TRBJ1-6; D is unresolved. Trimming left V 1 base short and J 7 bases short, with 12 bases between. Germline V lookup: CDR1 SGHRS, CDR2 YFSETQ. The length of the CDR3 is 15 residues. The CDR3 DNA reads TGCGCCAGCAGCTTGTTAGCACAGACAAATTCACCCCTCCACTTT. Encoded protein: CASSLLAQTNSPLHF.

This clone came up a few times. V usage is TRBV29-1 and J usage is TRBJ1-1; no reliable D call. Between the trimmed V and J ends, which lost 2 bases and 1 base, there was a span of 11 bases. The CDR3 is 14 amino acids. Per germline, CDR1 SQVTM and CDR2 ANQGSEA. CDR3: CSVEPPARNTEAFF. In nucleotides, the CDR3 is TGCAGCGTTGAACCCCCCGCCCGGAACACTGAAGCTTTCTTT. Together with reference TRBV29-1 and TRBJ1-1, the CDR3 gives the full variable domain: SAVISQKPSRDICQRGTSLTIQCQVDSQVTMMFWYRQQPGQSLTLIATANQGSEATYESGFVIDKFPISRPNLTFSTLTVSNMSPEDSSIYLCSVEPPARNTEAFFGQGTRLTVV.

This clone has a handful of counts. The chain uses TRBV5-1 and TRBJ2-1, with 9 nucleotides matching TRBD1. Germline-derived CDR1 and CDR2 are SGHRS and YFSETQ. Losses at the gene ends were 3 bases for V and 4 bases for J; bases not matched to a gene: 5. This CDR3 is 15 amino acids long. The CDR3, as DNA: TGCGCCAGCAGCTCGGGACAGGGATATTACAATGAGCAGTTCTTC. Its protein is CASSSGQGYYNEQFF.

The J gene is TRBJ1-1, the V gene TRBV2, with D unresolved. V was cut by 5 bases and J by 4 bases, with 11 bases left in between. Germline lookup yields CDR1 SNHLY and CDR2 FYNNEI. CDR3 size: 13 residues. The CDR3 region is CASSHPVVTEAFF. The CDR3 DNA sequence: TGTGCCAGCAGTCACCCGGTGGTCACTGAAGCTTTCTTT.

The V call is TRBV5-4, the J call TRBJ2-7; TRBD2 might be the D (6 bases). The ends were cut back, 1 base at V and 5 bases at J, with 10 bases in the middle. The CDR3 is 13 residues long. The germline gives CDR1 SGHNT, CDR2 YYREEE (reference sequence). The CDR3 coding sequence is TGTGCCAGCAGCTTGTGGGGAGGCAACGAGCAGTACTTC. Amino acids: CASSLWGGNEQYF.

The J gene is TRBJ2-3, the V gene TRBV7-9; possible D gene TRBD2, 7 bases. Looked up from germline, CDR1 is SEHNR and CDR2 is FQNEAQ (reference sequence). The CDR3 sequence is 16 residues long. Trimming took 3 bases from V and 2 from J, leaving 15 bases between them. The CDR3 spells CASSFPRGALTDTQYF. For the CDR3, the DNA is TGTGCCAGCAGCTTTCCCCGGGGGGCCCTCACAGATACGCAGTATTTT. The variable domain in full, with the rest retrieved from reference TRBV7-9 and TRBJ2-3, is DTGVSQNPRHKITKRGQNVTFRCDPISEHNRLYWYRQTLGQGPEFLTYFQNEAQLEKSRLLSDRFSAERPKGSFSTLEIQRTEQGDSAMYLCASSFPRGALTDTQYFGPGTRLTVL.

CDR3 DNA sequence: TGTGCCAGCTCAGCGGACAGGGCGGACTATGGCTACACCTTC. Protein sequence: CASSADRADYGYTF. The chain recombines TRBV18 with TRBJ1-2, with 8 bases lining up with TRBD1. CDR3 size: 14 residues. Germline assignment: CDR1 KGHSH and CDR2 LQKENI. V shed 5 bases and J 3 bases; nucleotides not matched to a gene: 5.

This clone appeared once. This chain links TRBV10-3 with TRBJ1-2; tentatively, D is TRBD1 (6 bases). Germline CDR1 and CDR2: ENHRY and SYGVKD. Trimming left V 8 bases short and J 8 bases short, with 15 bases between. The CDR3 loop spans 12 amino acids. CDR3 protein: CAIGAGARGYTF. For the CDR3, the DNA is TGTGCCATCGGTGCGGGGGCGCGCGGCTACACCTTC.

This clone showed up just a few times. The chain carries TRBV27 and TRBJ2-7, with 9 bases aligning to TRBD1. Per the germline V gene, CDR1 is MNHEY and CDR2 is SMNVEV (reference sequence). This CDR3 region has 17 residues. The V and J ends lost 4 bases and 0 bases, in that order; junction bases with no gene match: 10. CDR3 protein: CASSSGRTGVNSYEQYF. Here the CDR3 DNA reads TGTGCCAGCAGTTCTGGCCGGACAGGGGTCAACTCCTACGAGCAGTACTTC.

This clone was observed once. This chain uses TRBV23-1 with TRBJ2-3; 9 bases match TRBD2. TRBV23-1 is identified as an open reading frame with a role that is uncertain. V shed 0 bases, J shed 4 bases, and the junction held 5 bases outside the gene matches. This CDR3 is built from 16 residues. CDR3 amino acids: CASSQSMRGGADTQYF. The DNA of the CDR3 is TGCGCCAGCAGTCAATCGATGCGCGGGGGGGCAGATACGCAGTATTTT.

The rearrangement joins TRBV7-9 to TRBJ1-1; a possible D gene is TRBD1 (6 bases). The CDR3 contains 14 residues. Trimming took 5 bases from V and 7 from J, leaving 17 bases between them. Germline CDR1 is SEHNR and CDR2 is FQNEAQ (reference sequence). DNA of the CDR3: TGTGCCAGCAGCAAGTGGGGGGCCGAGAGTGAAGCTTTCTTT. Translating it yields CASSKWGAESEAFF.

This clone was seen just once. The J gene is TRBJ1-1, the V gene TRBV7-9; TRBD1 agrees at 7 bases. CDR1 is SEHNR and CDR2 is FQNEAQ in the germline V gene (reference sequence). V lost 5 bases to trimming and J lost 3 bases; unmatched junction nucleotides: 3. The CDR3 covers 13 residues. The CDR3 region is CASSVQGYTEAFF. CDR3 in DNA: TGTGCCAGCAGCGTACAGGGGTACACTGAAGCTTTCTTT.

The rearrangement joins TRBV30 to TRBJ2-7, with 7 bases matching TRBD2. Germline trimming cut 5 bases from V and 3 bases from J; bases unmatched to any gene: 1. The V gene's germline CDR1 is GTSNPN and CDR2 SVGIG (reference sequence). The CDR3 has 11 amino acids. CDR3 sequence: CAWRGDYEQYF. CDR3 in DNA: TGTGCCTGGCGGGGGGACTACGAGCAGTACTTC.

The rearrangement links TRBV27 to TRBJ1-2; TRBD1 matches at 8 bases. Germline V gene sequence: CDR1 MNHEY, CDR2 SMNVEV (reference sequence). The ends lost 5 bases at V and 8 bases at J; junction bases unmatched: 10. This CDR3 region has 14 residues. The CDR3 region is CASSRDRLLSGYTF. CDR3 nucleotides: TGTGCCAGCAGTCGGGACAGGCTTTTATCCGGCTACACCTTC.

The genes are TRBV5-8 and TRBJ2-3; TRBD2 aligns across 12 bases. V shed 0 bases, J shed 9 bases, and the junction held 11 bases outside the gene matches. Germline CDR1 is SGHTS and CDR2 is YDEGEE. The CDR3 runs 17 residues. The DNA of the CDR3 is TGTGCCAGCAGCTTGGGCACTAGCGGGGGGCCTCAGGGGACGCAGTATTTT. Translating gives CASSLGTSGGPQGTQYF.

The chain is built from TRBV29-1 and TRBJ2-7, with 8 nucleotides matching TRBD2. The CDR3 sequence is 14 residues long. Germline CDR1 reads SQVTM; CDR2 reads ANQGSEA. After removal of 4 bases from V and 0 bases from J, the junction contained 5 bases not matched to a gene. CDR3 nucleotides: TGCAGCGTTGGGTTAGCGGGGAACTCCTACGAGCAGTACTTC. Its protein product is CSVGLAGNSYEQYF.

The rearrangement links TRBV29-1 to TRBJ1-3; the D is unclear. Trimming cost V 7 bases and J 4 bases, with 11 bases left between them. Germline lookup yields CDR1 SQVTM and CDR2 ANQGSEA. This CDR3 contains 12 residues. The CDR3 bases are TGCAGCGCCCGGACTGAGGGAAACACCATATATTTT. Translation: CSARTEGNTIYF.

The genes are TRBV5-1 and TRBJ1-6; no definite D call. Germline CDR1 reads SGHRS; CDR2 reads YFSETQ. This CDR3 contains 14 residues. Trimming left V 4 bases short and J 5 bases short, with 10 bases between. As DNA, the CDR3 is TGCGCCAGCAGCAGGACGGACCATAATTCACCCCTCCACTTT. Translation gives CASSRTDHNSPLHF.

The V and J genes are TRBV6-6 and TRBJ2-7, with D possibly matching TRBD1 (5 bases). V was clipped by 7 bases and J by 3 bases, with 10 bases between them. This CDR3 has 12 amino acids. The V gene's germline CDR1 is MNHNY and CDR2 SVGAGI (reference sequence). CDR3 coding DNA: TGTGCCAGCACCGACAGCCTCTACGAGCAGTACTTC. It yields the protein CASTDSLYEQYF.

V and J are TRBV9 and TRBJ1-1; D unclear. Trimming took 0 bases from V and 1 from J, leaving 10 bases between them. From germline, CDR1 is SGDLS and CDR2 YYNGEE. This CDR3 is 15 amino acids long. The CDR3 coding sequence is TGTGCCAGCAGCGTAGCCCCGGGCCAGAACACTGAAGCTTTCTTT. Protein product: CASSVAPGQNTEAFF.

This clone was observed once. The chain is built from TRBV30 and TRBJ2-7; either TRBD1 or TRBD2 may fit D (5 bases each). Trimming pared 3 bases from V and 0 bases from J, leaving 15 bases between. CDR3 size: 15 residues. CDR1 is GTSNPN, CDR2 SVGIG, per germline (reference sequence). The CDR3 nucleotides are TGTGCCTGGAGGGCCGGGACGGGAAGCTCCTACGAGCAGTACTTC. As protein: CAWRAGTGSSYEQYF.

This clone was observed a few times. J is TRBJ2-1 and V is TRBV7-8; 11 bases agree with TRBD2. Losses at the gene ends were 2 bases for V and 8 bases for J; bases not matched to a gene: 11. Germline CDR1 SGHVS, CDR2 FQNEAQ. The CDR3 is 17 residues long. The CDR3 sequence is CASSLPLSGGASHEQFF. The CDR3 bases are TGTGCCAGCAGCTTACCCCTTAGCGGGGGGGCCAGTCATGAGCAGTTCTTC. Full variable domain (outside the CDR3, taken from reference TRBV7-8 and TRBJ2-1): GAGVSQSPRYKVAKRGQDVALRCDPISGHVSLFWYQQALGQGPEFLTYFQNEAQLDKSGLPSDRFFAERPEGSVSTLKIQRTQQEDSAVYLCASSLPLSGGASHEQFFGPGTRLTVL.